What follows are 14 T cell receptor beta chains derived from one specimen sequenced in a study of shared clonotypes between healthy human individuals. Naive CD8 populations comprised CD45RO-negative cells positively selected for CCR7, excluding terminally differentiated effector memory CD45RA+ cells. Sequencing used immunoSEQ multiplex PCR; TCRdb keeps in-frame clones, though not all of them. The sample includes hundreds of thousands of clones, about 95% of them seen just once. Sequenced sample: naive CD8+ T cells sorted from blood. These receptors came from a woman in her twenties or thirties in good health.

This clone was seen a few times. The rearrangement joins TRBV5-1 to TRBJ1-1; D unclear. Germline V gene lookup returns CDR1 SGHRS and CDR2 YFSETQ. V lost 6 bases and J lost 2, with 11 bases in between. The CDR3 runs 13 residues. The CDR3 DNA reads TGCGCCAGCATGGAAGAGTCAAACACTGAAGCTTTCTTT. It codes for CASMEESNTEAFF.

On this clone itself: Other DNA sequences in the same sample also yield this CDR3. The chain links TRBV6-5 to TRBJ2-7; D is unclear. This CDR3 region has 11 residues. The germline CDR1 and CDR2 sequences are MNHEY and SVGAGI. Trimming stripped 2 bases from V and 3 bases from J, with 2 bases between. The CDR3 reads CASSYRYEQYF. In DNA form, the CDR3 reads TGTGCCAGCAGTTACCGCTACGAGCAGTACTTC.

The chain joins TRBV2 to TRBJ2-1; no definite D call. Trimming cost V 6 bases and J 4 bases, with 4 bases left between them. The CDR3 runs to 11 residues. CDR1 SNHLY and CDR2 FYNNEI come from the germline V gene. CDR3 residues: CASRVYNEQFF. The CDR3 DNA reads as TGTGCCAGCAGGGTATACAATGAGCAGTTCTTC.

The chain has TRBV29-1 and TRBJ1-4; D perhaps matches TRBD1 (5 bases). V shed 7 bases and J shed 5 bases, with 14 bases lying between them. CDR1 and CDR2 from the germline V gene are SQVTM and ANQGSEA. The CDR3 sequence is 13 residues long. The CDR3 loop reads CSAGGGTNEKLFF. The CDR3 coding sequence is TGCAGCGCTGGTGGCGGGACGAATGAAAAACTGTTTTTT.

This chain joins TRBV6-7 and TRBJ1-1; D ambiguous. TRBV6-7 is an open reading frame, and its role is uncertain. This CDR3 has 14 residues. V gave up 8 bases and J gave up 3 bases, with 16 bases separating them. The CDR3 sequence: CASLRPGGDTEAFF. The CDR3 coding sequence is TGTGCCAGCTTACGACCCGGCGGCGACACTGAAGCTTTCTTT.

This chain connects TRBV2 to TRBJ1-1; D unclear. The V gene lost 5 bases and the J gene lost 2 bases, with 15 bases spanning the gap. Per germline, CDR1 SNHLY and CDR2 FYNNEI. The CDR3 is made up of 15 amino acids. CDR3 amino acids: CASSLPVDPNTEAFF. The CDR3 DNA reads TGTGCCAGCAGTCTACCAGTAGACCCAAACACTGAAGCTTTCTTT. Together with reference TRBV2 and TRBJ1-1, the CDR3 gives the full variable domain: EPEVTQTPSHQVTQMGQEVILRCVPISNHLYFYWYRQILGQKVEFLVSFYNNEISEKSEIFDDQFSVERPDGSNFTLKIRSTKLEDSAMYFCASSLPVDPNTEAFFGQGTRLTVV.

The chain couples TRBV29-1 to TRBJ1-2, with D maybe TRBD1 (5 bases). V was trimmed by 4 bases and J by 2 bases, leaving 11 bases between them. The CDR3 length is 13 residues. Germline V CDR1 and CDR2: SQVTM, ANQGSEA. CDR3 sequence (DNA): TGCAGCGTTGTACCACAGGAGAACTATGGCTACACCTTC. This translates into CSVVPQENYGYTF. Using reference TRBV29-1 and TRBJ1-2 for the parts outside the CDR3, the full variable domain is SAVISQKPSRDICQRGTSLTIQCQVDSQVTMMFWYRQQPGQSLTLIATANQGSEATYESGFVIDKFPISRPNLTFSTLTVSNMSPEDSSIYLCSVVPQENYGYTFGSGTRLTVV.

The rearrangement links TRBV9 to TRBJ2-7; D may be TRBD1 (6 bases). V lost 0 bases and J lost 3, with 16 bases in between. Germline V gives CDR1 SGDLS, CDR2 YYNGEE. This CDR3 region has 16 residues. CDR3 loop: CASSVEAGANYYEQYF. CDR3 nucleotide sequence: TGTGCCAGCAGCGTAGAGGCAGGGGCTAATTACTACGAGCAGTACTTC.

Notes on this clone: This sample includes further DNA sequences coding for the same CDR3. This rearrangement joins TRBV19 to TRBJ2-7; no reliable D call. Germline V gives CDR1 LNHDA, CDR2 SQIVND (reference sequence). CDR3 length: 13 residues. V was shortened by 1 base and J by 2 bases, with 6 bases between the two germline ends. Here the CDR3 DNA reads TGTGCCAGTAGTATAGGACATACCTACGAGCAGTACTTC. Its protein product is CASSIGHTYEQYF.

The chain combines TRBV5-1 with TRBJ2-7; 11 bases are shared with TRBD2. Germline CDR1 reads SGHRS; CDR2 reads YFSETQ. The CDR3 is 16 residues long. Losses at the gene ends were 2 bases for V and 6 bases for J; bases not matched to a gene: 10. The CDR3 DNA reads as TGCGCCAGCAGCTTCCCAACTAGCGGGAGTTATGCCGAGCAGTACTTC. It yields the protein CASSFPTSGSYAEQYF.

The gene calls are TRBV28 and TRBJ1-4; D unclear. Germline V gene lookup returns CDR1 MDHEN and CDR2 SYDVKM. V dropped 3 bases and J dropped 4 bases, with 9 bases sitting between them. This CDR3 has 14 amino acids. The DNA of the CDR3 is TGTGCCAGCAGTTTGTGGCTGAATAATGAAAAACTGTTTTTT. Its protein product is CASSLWLNNEKLFF.

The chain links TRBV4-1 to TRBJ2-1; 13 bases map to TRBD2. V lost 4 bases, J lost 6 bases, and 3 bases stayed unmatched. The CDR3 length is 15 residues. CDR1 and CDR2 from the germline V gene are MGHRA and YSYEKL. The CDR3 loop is CASSPGLAGVNEQFF. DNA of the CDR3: TGCGCCAGCAGCCCAGGACTAGCGGGAGTCAATGAGCAGTTCTTC.

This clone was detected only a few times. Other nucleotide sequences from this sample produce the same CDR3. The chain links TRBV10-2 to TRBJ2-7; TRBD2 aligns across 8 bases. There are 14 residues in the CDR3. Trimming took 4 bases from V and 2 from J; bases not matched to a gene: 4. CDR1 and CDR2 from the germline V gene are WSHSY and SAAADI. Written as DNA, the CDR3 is TGCGCCAGCAGTGGGACGGGAGGGCCCTACGAGCAGTACTTC. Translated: CASSGTGGPYEQYF.

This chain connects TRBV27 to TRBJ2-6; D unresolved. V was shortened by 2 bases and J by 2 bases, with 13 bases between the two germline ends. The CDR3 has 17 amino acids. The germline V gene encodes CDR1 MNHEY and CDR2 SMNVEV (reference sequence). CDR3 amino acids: CASSLGRTNPGANVLTF. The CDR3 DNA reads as TGTGCCAGCAGTTTAGGGCGGACCAATCCTGGGGCCAACGTCCTGACTTTC.